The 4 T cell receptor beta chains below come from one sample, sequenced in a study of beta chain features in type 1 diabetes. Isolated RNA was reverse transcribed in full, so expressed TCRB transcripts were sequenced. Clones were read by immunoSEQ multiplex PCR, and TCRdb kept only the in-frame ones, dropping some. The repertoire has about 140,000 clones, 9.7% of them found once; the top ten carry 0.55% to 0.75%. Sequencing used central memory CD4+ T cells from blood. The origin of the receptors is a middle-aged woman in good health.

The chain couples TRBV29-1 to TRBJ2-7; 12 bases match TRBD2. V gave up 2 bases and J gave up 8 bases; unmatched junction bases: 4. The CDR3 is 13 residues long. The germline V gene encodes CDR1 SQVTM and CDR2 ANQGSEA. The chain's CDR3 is CSVERTSGDKQYF. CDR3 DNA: TGCAGCGTTGAACGGACTAGCGGGGATAAGCAGTACTTC.

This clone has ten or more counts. CDR3 region: CASSVYTGGNSPLHF. CDR3 coding DNA: TGTGCCAGCAGCGTATACACGGGGGGGAATTCACCCCTCCACTTT. This chain joins TRBV13 and TRBJ1-6; D is perhaps TRBD1 (5 bases). Trimming took off 5 bases at V and 7 bases at J, with 15 bases between the two ends. From germline, CDR1 is PRHDT and CDR2 FYEKMQ (reference sequence). The CDR3 contains 15 residues. Filled out from reference TRBV13 and TRBJ1-6, the complete variable domain reads AAGVIQSPRHLIKEKRETATLKCYPIPRHDTVYWYQQGPGQDPQFLISFYEKMQSDKGSIPDRFSAQQFSDYHSELNMSSLELGDSALYFCASSVYTGGNSPLHFGNGTRLTVT.

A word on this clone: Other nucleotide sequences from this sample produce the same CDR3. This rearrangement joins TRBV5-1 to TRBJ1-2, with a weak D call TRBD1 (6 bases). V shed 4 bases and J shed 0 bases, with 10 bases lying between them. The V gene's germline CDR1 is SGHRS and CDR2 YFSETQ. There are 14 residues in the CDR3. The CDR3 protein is CASSEDRANYGYTF. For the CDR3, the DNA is TGCGCCAGCAGCGAGGACAGAGCTAACTATGGCTACACCTTC.

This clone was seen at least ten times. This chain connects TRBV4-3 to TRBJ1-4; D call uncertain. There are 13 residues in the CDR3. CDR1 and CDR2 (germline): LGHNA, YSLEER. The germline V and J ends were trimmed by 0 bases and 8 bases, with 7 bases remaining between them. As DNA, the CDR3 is TGCGCCAGCAGCCAAGATCGCAGAGAAAAACTGTTTTTT. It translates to CASSQDRREKLFF.